This T cell receptor (beta chain) was documented in a study of blood T cell repertoires in COVID-19. Only in-frame clones appear in the TCRdb table, and some are missing; sequencing was by immunoSEQ multiplex PCR. This table holds some 220,000 clones, under 90% found once. The V segment lost 1 base and the J segment 6 bases; nucleotides outside the gene matches: 8. The CDR3 covers 15 residues. Germline-derived CDR1 and CDR2 are SGHNT and YYREEE (reference sequence). This sequence originates from a woman of 80 years or more with active or convalescent COVID-19. The J gene is TRBJ2-7, the V gene TRBV5-4, with 9 bases aligning to TRBD2. The sample consisted of peripheral blood. The DNA for the CDR3 is TGTGCCAGCAGCTTGCCCCTAGCGGGACTTACCGAGCAGTACTTC. This sequence encodes CASSLPLAGLTEQYF.